The subject of this entry is one T cell receptor beta chain. Antigen: not known. TCRdb processed the multiplex PCR reads anew with MiXCR; each CDR3 protein has one entry. This table holds some 16,000 distinct CDR3 sequences, approximately 55% found once. Germline V gives CDR1 DFQATT, CDR2 SNEGSKA (reference sequence). V lost 3 bases to trimming and J lost 10 bases, with 13 bases between them. The CDR3 is 13 amino acids. This sample is drawn from a study of breast tumors, draining lymph nodes, adjacent tissues. Findings and limits, study-wide: Tumor repertoires ranked between lymph nodes and nontumor tissue in diversity, with V and J gene preferences. Tumor T cell lymph node origin was a supported hypothesis, not proven. Findings are consistent with lymph node origin and intratumoral expansion of most tumor T cells.

The sample taken for sequencing was tumor-adjacent breast tissue. V usage is TRBV20-1 and J usage is TRBJ1-6; the D is unclear. The source is a female donor with breast cancer. Some clones in this sample may be carry-over from other donors' samples. CDR3 coding DNA: TGCAGTGCTAGTCCCGACATGCGGTCACCCCTCCACTTT. The encoded protein is CSASPDMRSPLHF.